The clone carrying this TCR beta chain was seen only a few times. Authors' data handling: Amplification from reference gene primers served as the basis for estimated nucleated cell counts. Repertoires were generated with immunoSEQ multiplex PCR, while TCRdb's copy carries only in-frame clones and drops some. The V and J calls and clone size come from that table; D and trimming were worked out from the DNA. Of roughly 500,000 clones listed, approximately 90% were seen once; the top ten hold 1.8%. The data are from a study of blood T cell repertoires in COVID-19. Trimming took off 0 bases at V and 3 bases at J, with 10 bases between the two ends. The V gene's germline CDR1 is MNHEY and CDR2 SVGEGT. The CDR3 sequence is 15 residues long. In terms of age and location, participants ranged from about 18 to 89 years and lived in about two dozen US areas. Cohort 3 donors were reported recovered after two negative PCRs, clearance, or symptom resolution.

The clonotype comes from a woman aged 40 to 50 who had recovered from COVID-19. The sequenced sample was PBMCs or T cells enriched from blood (not recorded which). The gene calls are TRBV6-2 or TRBV6-3 and TRBJ2-3; the D gene is possibly TRBD2 (5 bases). The CDR3, as DNA: TGTGCCAGCAGTTACTCGAGGGTTCCGACAGATACGCAGTATTTT. Translated: CASSYSRVPTDTQYF.